Below, 3 T cell receptor beta chains from the same sample are listed, as sequenced in a study of blood T cell repertoires in COVID-19. Here immunoSEQ multiplex PCR was the method, and the copy in TCRdb shows in-frame clones only, minus some. Found here are approximately 82,000 clones, more than 85% of them singletons; the top ten hold approximately 15%. The specimen sequenced was peripheral blood. The receptors originated from a man between 70 and 80 years old with active or convalescent COVID-19.

J is TRBJ1-2 and V is TRBV2, with a possible D match to TRBD1 (5 bases). The length of the CDR3 is 14 residues. Per germline, CDR1 SNHLY and CDR2 FYNNEI. Deletions cut 7 bases from V and 4 bases from J, with 16 bases between. This CDR3 is CASKTGATLYGYTF. The CDR3 DNA sequence: TGTGCCAGCAAAACAGGTGCGACACTCTATGGCTACACCTTC. Based on the CDR3 plus reference TRBV2 and TRBJ1-2, the full variable domain is EPEVTQTPSHQVTQMGQEVILRCVPISNHLYFYWYRQILGQKVEFLVSFYNNEISEKSEIFDDQFSVERPDGSNFTLKIRSTKLEDSAMYFCASKTGATLYGYTFGSGTRLTVV.

The rearrangement joins TRBV9 to TRBJ1-2; unclear D gene. The V gene lost 1 base and the J gene lost 4 bases, with 5 bases spanning the gap. Germline CDR1 reads SGDLS; CDR2 reads YYNGEE. The CDR3 spans 12 residues. The CDR3 DNA follows: TGTGCCAGCAGCGTACCCAGCTATGGCTACACCTTC. It codes for CASSVPSYGYTF.

The chain links TRBV21-1 to TRBJ1-4; the table's TRBD1 call for D was not verified on the DNA. TRBV21-1 is a recognized pseudogene. The CDR3 length is 20 residues. DNA for the CDR3: TGTGCCAGCAGCAAAGGGGCGGGGGACAGGGGACCCAGGGCTAATGAAAAACTGTTTTTT. As protein: CASSKGAGDRGPRANEKLFF.